This T cell receptor beta chain was recovered during a study of T cell repertoires in cytomegalovirus infection. Study-wide context: The public TCR beta signatures pointed to both CMV infection and matching HLA type.

Study conclusions and caveats: The ex vivo response showed dominance by HLA-C-restricted CMV-specific TCR beta clonotypes. Cumulative public TCR beta family frequency identified carriers of CMV plus the relevant HLA.

TCRdb passed the reads through MiXCR, listing each CDR3 protein once. The sample holds around 530,000 distinct CDR3 sequences; about 26% are singletons and the top ten take less than 15%. Regarding this clonotype: Antigen unknown.

CDR3 length equals 14 residues. CDR1 and CDR2 (germline): MNHEY, SMNVEV (reference sequence). Trimming pared 6 bases from V and 0 bases from J, leaving 11 bases between. This TCR was sampled from a human donor in good health (CMV status not recorded). Some clones in this sample may be carry-over from other donors' samples. The rearrangement uses TRBV27 and TRBJ1-1, with D maybe TRBD1 (6 bases). The sample taken for sequencing was PBMCs. The CDR3 protein is CASRQGTVNTEAFF. The CDR3 DNA reads as TGTGCCAGCAGACAGGGTACTGTGAACACTGAAGCTTTCTTT.